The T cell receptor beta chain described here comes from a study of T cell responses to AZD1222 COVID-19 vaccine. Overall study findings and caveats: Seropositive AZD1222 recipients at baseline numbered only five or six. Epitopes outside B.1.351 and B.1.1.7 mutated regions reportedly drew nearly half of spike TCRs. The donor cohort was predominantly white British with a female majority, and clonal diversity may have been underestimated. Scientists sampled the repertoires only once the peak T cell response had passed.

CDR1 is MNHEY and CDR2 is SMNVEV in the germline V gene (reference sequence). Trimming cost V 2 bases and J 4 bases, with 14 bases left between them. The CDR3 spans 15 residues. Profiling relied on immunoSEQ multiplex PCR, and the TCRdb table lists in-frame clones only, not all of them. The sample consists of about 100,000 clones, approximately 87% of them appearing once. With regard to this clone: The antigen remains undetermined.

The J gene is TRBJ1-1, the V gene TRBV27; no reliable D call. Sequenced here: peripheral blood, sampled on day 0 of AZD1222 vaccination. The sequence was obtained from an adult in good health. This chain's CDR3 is CASSLMARPFTEAFF. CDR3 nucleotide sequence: TGTGCCAGCAGTTTAATGGCGCGGCCTTTCACTGAAGCTTTCTTT.